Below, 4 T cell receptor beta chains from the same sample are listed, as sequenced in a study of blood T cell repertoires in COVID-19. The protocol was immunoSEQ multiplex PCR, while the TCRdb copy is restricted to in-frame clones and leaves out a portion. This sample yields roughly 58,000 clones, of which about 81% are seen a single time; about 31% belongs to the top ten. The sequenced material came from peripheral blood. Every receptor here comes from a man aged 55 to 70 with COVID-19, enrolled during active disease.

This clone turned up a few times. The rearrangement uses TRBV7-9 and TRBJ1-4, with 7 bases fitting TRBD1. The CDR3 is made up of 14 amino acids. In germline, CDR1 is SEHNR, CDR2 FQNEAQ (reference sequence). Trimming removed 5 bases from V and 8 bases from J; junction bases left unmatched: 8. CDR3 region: CASSRGTVGEKLFF. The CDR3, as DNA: TGTGCCAGCAGCCGTGGGACAGTAGGAGAAAAACTGTTTTTT. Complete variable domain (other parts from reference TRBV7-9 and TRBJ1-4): DTGVSQNPRHKITKRGQNVTFRCDPISEHNRLYWYRQTLGQGPEFLTYFQNEAQLEKSRLLSDRFSAERPKGSFSTLEIQRTEQGDSAMYLCASSRGTVGEKLFFGSGTQLSVL.

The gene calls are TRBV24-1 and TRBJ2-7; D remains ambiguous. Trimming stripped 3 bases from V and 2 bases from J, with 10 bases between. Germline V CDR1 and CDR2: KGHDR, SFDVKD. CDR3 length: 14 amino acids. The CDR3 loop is CATSDGPPTYEQYF. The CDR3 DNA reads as TGTGCCACCAGTGATGGGCCGCCCACCTACGAGCAGTACTTC.

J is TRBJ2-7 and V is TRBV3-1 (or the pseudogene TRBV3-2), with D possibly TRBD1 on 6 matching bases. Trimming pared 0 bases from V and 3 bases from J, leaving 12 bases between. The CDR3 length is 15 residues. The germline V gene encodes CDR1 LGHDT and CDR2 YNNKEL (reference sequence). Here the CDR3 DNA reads TGTGCCAGCAGCCAAGACGTAGGGGGTAGCTACGAGCAGTACTTC. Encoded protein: CASSQDVGGSYEQYF.

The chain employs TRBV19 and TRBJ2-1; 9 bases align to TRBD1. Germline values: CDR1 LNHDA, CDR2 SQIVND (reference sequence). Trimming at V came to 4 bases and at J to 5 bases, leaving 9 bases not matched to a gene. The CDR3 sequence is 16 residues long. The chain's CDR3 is CASSRGQGFQNNEQFF. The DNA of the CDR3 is TGTGCCAGTAGTAGGGGACAGGGATTCCAGAACAATGAGCAGTTCTTC.